The rows below give T cell receptor beta chains drawn from one sample of a study of CD8 T cells in ankylosing spondylitis. TCRdb ran MiXCR on the 5' RACE reads and lists one entry per CDR3 protein. The sample shows 650,000 to 800,000 distinct CDR3 sequences, about 20% of them seen only once. The sample comprised blood, either unsorted or a sorted T cell fraction (not recorded which). The receptors derive from a male donor with ankylosing spondylitis. CDR3s include the opening cysteine and the closing phenylalanine or tryptophan. D genes are given only for firm matches. The size field is filled for only some rows; it gives once, few, many or a size class.

j_call v_call clone_size d_call cdr3_nt cdr3_aa
TRBJ1-6 TRBV7-9 few . TGTGCCAGCAGCTTAGGAGGGAATTGGTCACCCCTCCACTTT CASSLGGNWSPLHF
TRBJ2-1 TRBV6-1 . . TGTGCCAGCAGTGAATATTTGGTAGCGACCTCGAATAATGAGCAGTTCTTC CASSEYLVATSNNEQFF
TRBJ1-1 TRBV29-1 . TRBD1 TGCAGCGTTGATAAGCCGGGACAGGGGGATAGAACTGAAGCTTTCTTT CSVDKPGQGDRTEAFF
TRBJ2-7 TRBV20-1 few . TGCAGTGCTAGAGATAGAGCTAGCTGGCCTTCCTACGAGCAGTACTTC CSARDRASWPSYEQYF
TRBJ2-3 TRBV11-2 few TRBD2 TGTGCCAGCAGCTTAGAGGGACTAGCGGACATTCAGGGCACAGATACGCAGTATTTT CASSLEGLADIQGTDTQYF
TRBJ1-1 TRBV20-1 . . TGCAGTGCTAGAGACCCGTACTGGGGGGCAGGAGAAGCTTTCTTT CSARDPYWGAGEAFF
TRBJ1-2 TRBV12-3/TRBV12-4 . . TGTGCCAGCAGGTCCACCGACTCCCCAGTCTATGGCTACACCTTC CASRSTDSPVYGYTF
TRBJ1-2 TRBV20-1 . TRBD1 TGCAGTGCTGCCCGGGGACAGGGCTATGGCTACACCTTC CSAARGQGYGYTF
TRBJ2-7 TRBV24-1 . . TGTGCCACCAGTGACGCGACAGCCCCCTACGAGCAGTACTTC CATSDATAPYEQYF
TRBJ1-3 TRBV12-3/TRBV12-4 . . TGTGCCAGCAGTCCCAGGAGGGCTGGAAACACCATATATTTT CASSPRRAGNTIYF
TRBJ1-4 TRBV7-9 . TRBD1 TGTGCCAGCAGCTTAGCCAGGGGGCGTATTGAAAAACTGTTTTTT CASSLARGRIEKLFF
TRBJ2-1 TRBV7-3 . . TGTGCCAGCAGCACCCTCGGGGGCAATGAGCAGTTCTTC CASSTLGGNEQFF
TRBJ2-1 TRBV5-1 few . TGCGCCAGCAGCTTGCAGCCTAATTCTTGGGATGAGCAGTTCTTC CASSLQPNSWDEQFF
TRBJ1-1 TRBV12-3/TRBV12-4 . . TGTGCCAGCATTTCGGGGGGCGGGGGAGAAGCTTTCTTT CASISGGGGEAFF
TRBJ2-7 TRBV10-3 few TRBD1 TGTGCCATCAGTAAGGACAGGGCGGACTACGAGCAGTACTTC CAISKDRADYEQYF
TRBJ2-2 TRBV29-1 few . TGCAGCGTTGAAGATCGGGCCGGGGAGCTGTTTTTT CSVEDRAGELFF
TRBJ2-3 TRBV5-5 few TRBD2 TGTGCCAGCAGCTTGGGGCAGGGAGGGATAGGAGATACGCAGTATTTT CASSLGQGGIGDTQYF
TRBJ2-2 TRBV20-1 . TRBD2 TGCAGTGCTAGAAGGGCGGGGGAGAGGAGTACCGGGGAGCTGTTTTTT CSARRAGERSTGELFF
TRBJ2-3 TRBV12-3/TRBV12-4 few TRBD2 TGTGCCAGCAGTCTGGGACTACTCCCCACAGATACGCAGTATTTT CASSLGLLPTDTQYF
TRBJ2-6 TRBV12-3/TRBV12-4 . . TGTGCCAGCAGTTTATTGTGGGACACAACCCTAACGGCCAACGTCCTGACTTTC CASSLLWDTTLTANVLTF
TRBJ1-1 TRBV7-2 few . TGTGCCAGCAACTTGGGGTCGGGCTGGGGGGGCACTGAAGCTTTCTTT CASNLGSGWGGTEAFF
TRBJ1-5 TRBV7-9 many TRBD1 TGTGCCAGCAGCCGGACAGGGGGACAGCCCCAGCATTTT CASSRTGGQPQHF
TRBJ1-4 TRBV2 . TRBD1 TGTGCCAGCTCAGGGACAGATGAAAAACTGTTTTTT CASSGTDEKLFF
TRBJ2-7 TRBV7-2 . TRBD2 TGTGCCAGCAGCCCCCGAGGTAGCGGGAACGAGCAGTACTTC CASSPRGSGNEQYF
TRBJ1-2 TRBV21-1 few . TGTGCCAGCAGCAAAGAAGGGTTTAGTGGCCGAAACTATGGCTACACCTTC CASSKEGFSGRNYGYTF
TRBJ2-1 TRBV20-1 . TRBD1 TGCAGTGTCGCAGGGGGCGCCGGCAATGAGCAGTTCTTC CSVAGGAGNEQFF
TRBJ2-3 TRBV10-2 . TRBD2 TGCGCCAGCAGTGAGGGGGGGGTCCGCGAAGATACGCAGTATTTT CASSEGGVREDTQYF
TRBJ2-5 TRBV20-1 . TRBD2 TGCAGTGCTAGAGATCGGGGACTAGCGGGGGTCCCGGGGGTGGAGACCCAGTACTTC CSARDRGLAGVPGVETQYF
TRBJ1-2 TRBV11-2 . . TGTGCCAGCAGCCGACCAGGGCAATATGGCTACACCTTC CASSRPGQYGYTF
TRBJ2-7 TRBV5-1 . TRBD1 TGCGCCAGCAGCTTGGACGGACAGGGGGGTGGGGAGCAGTACTTC CASSLDGQGGGEQYF
TRBJ2-1 TRBV7-3 few TRBD2 TGTGCCAGCAGCCCGACTAGCGGGATCGGGAATGAGCAGTTCTTC CASSPTSGIGNEQFF
TRBJ1-4 TRBV7-9 . . TGTGCCAGCAGCTTTCCCACCGCAGTTTCTGGGGATGAAAAACTGTTTTTT CASSFPTAVSGDEKLFF
TRBJ2-1 TRBV20-1 . TRBD1 TGCAGTGCCGAACAGGGGGGTTACAATGAGCAGTTCTTC CSAEQGGYNEQFF
TRBJ2-5 TRBV2 . . TGTGCCAGCAGTGGATCAGAGACCCAGTACTTC CASSGSETQYF
TRBJ1-1 TRBV28 . . TGTGCCAGCAGTGCCCTGGGGGGGACCTATGAAGCTTTCTTT CASSALGGTYEAFF
TRBJ1-2 TRBV6-1 few TRBD1 TGTGCCAGCAGCTGGACAGGGTTGTACTATGGCTACACCTTC CASSWTGLYYGYTF
TRBJ1-1 TRBV7-3 . . TGTGCCAGCAGCTTAACCCCCGTTACCGCCGGGGGCTTCACTGAAGCTTTCTTT CASSLTPVTAGGFTEAFF
TRBJ2-3 TRBV12-5 . . TGTGCTAGTGGTTTGGTATCTTGGGATACGCAGTATTTT CASGLVSWDTQYF
TRBJ2-7 TRBV11-2 few TRBD2 TGTGCCAGCAGCTTACCCTACGGGACTAGCGGGAACGAGCAGTACTTC CASSLPYGTSGNEQYF
TRBJ2-1 TRBV9 . TRBD1 TGTGCCAGCAGCGTAGCCCTCCCGGGACAGGGGGGTTACAATGAGCAGTTCTTC CASSVALPGQGGYNEQFF
TRBJ2-3 TRBV10-3 many TRBD2 TGTGCCATCAGTGCTGAGGGAGGGAGCACAGATACGCAGTATTTT CAISAEGGSTDTQYF
TRBJ2-7 TRBV12-3/TRBV12-4 few TRBD2 TGTGCCAGCAGTACTAGCGGGAGGTCCCACGAGCAGTACTTC CASSTSGRSHEQYF
TRBJ2-7 TRBV7-9 . . TGTGCCAGCAGCTTTCAGGACAGAACCTACGAGCAGTACTTC CASSFQDRTYEQYF
TRBJ2-1 TRBV3-1 . TRBD1 TGTGCCAGCAGCCAAGGGGACAGGGTGCGTAATGAGCAGTTCTTC CASSQGDRVRNEQFF
TRBJ1-3 TRBV20-1 . TRBD1 TGCAGTGCTAGAGTAGGGGGCGCAGCTGGAAACACCATATATTTT CSARVGGAAGNTIYF